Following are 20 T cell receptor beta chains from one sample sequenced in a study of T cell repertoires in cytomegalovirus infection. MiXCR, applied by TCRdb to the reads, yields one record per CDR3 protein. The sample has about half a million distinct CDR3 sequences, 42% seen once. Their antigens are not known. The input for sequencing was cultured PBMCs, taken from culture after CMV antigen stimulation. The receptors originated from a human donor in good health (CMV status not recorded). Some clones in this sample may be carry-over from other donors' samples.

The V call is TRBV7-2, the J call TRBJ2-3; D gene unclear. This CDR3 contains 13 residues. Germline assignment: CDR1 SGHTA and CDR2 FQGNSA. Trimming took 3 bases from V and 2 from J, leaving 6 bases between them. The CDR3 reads CASSFPNTDTQYF. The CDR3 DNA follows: TGTGCCAGCAGCTTTCCAAACACAGATACGCAGTATTTT.

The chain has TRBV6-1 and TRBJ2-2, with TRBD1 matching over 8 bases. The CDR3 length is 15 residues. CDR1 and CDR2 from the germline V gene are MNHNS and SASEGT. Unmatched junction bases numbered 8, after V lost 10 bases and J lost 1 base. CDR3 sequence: CATHPGQGNTGELFF. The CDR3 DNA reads TGTGCCACCCACCCCGGACAGGGGAACACCGGGGAGCTGTTTTTT.

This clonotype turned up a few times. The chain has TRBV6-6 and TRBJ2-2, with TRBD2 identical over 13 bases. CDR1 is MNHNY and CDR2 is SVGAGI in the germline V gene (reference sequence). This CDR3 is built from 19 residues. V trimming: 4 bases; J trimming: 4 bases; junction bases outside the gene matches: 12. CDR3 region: CASSSPWTSGSSSTGELFF. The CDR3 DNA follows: TGTGCCAGCAGTTCACCGTGGACTAGCGGGAGTAGTAGCACCGGGGAGCTGTTTTTT.

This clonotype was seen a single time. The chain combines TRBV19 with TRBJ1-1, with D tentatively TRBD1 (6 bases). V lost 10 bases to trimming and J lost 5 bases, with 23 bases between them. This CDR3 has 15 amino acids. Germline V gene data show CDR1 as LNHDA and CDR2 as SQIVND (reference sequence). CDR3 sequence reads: CAIGSGDKAETEAFF. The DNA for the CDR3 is TGTGCCATCGGGTCGGGGGACAAAGCGGAGACTGAAGCTTTCTTT.

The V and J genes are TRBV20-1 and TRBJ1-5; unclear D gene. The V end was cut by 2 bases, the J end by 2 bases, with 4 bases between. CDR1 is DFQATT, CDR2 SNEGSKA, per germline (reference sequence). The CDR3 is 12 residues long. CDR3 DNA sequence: TGCAGTGCTAGATCGGGCAATCAGCCCCAGCATTTT. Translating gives CSARSGNQPQHF.

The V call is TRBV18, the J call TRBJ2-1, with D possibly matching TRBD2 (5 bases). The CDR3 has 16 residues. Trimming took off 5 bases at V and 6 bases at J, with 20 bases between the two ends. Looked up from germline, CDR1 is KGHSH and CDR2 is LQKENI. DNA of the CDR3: TGTGCCAGCTCATCGGACTGGACCGCTGGGGTCAATGAGCAGTTCTTC. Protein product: CASSSDWTAGVNEQFF.

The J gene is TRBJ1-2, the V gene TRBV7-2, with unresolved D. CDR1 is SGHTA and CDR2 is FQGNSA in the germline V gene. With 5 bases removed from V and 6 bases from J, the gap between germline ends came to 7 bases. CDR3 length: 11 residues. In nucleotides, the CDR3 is TGTGCCAGCAGCCTCCAAGATGGCTACACCTTC. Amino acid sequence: CASSLQDGYTF. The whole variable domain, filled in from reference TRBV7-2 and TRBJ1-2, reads GAGVSQSPSNKVTEKGKDVELRCDPISGHTALYWYRQSLGQGLEFLIYFQGNSAPDKSGLPSDRFSAERTGGSVSTLTIQRTQQEDSAVYLCASSLQDGYTFGSGTRLTVV.

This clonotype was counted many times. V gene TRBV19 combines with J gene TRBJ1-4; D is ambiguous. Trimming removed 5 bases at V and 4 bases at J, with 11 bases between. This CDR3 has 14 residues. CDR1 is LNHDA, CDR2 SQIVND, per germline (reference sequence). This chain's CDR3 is CASSLTGINEKLFF. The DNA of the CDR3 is TGTGCCAGTAGTCTCACGGGGATTAATGAAAAACTGTTTTTT.

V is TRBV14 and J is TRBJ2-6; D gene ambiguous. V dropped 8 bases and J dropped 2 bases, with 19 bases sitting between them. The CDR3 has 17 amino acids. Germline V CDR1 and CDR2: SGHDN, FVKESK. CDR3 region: CASSLWPGSPGANVLTF. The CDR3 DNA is TGTGCCAGCTCTCTGTGGCCCGGATCCCCTGGGGCCAACGTCCTGACTTTC.

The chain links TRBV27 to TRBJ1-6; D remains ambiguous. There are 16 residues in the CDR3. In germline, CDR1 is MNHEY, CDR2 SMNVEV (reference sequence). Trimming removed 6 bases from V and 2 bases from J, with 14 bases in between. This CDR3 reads CASRPDTPAYNSPLHF. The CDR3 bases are TGTGCCAGCAGACCCGACACCCCGGCCTATAATTCACCCCTCCACTTT.

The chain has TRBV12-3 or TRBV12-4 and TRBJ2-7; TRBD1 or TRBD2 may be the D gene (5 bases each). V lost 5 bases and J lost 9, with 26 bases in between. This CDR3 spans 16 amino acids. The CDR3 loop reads CASSPHRPGTPGRQYF. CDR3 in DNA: TGTGCCAGCAGTCCACACCGACCCGGGACCCCCGGACGGCAGTACTTC.

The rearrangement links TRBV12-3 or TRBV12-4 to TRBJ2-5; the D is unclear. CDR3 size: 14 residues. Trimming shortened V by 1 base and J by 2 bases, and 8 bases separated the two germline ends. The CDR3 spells CASSLDVGQETQYF. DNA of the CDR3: TGTGCCAGCAGTTTAGATGTGGGGCAAGAGACCCAGTACTTC.

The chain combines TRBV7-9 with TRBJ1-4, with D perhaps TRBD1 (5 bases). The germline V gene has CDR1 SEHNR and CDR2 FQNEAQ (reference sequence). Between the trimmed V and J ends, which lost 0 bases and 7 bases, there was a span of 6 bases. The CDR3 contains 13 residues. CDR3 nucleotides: TGTGCCAGCAGCTTAGCAGACAGTGAAAAACTGTTTTTT. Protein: CASSLADSEKLFF.

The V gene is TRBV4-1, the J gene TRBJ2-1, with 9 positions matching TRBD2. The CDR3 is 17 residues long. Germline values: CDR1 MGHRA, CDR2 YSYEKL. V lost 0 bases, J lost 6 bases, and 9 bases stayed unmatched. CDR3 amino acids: CASSQEGRLAGPNEQFF. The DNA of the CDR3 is TGCGCCAGCAGCCAAGAGGGGCGTCTAGCGGGGCCCAATGAGCAGTTCTTC.

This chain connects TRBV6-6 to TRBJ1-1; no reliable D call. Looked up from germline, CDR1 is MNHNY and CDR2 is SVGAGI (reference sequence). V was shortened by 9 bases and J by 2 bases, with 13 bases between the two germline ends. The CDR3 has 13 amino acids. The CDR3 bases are TGTGCCAGTTGGCAAAGGCCAAACACTGAAGCTTTCTTT. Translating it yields CASWQRPNTEAFF.

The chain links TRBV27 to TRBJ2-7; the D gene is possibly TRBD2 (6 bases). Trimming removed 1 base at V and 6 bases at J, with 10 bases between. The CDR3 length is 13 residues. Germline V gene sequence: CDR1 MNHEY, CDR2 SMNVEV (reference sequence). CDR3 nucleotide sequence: TGTGCCAGCAGTTTATGGAGGGAAGGCGAGCAGTACTTC. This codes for CASSLWREGEQYF.

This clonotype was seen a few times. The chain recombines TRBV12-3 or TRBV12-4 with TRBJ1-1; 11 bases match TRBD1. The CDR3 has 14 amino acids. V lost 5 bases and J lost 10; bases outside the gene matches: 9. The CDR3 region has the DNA TGTGCCAGCAGTCTAGATCCGGGACAGGGGGGAGCTTTCTTT. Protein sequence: CASSLDPGQGGAFF.

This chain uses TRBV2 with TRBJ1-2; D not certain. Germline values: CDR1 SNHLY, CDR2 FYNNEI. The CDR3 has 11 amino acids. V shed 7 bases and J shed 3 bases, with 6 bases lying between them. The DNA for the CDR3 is TGTGCCAGCAAAAGGGACTATGGCTACACCTTC. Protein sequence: CASKRDYGYTF. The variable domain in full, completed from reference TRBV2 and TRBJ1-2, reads EPEVTQTPSHQVTQMGQEVILRCVPISNHLYFYWYRQILGQKVEFLVSFYNNEISEKSEIFDDQFSVERPDGSNFTLKIRSTKLEDSAMYFCASKRDYGYTFGSGTRLTVV.

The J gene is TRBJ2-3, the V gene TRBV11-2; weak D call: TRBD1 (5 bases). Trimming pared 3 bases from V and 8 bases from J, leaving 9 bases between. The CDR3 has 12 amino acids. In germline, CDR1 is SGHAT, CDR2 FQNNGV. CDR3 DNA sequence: TGTGCCAGCAGCTTCTCCAGGGTTACGCAGTATTTT. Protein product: CASSFSRVTQYF.

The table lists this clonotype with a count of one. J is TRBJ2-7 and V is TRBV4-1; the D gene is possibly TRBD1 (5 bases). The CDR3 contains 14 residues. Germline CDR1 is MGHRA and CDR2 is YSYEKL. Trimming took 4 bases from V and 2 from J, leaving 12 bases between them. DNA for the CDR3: TGCGCCAGCAGCCCAGGGCCAGGAGCCTACGAGCAGTACTTC. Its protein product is CASSPGPGAYEQYF.